This T cell receptor (beta chain) was sequenced in a study of blood T cell repertoires in COVID-19. The overall study: The United States, Italy and Spain supplied acute and convalescent COVID-19 samples. T cells, B-cell-depleted T cells, or PBMCs provided the cDNA or gDNA that served as material.

In the authors' methods: Quantification of nucleated cells was approximated via reference gene primer amplification. Produced via immunoSEQ multiplex PCR; TCRdb's table is partial and in-frame only. That table gives V, J and clone size, and the DNA gave D and trimming. The repertoire holds some 260,000 clones, roughly 86% seen once, with approximately 0.8% in the top ten. The CDR3 runs to 14 residues. The V end was cut by 3 bases, the J end by 1 base, with 10 bases between. Germline CDR1 is SQVTM and CDR2 is ANQGSEA. The chain uses TRBV29-1 and TRBJ1-5; D remains ambiguous. The TCR was taken from a woman aged 25-40 years with acute or convalescent COVID-19. The sequenced sample consisted of peripheral blood. As DNA, the CDR3 is TGCAGCGTTGATGGCGGAGGGAGCAATCAGCCCCAGCATTTT. Its translation is CSVDGGGSNQPQHF.